This TCR beta chain was identified during a study of T cells in Graves' hyperthyroidism and ophthalmopathy. Across the study: Peripheral blood was taken when the disease was first diagnosed, before any treatment began. Study results and caveats: The model's output predicted ophthalmopathy at a median of approximately 6.5 months prior to onset.

RNA transcripts provided the source from which TCR beta CDR3 regions were amplified. The HTBI primer set was used in a first-round RT-PCR of the TCR CDR3. Using its own MiXCR run on the multiplex PCR reads, TCRdb lists one record per CDR3 protein. Of some 250,000 distinct CDR3 sequences in the sample, nearly 15% are singletons; the top ten hold roughly 31%. Hyperthyroidism in the patients, aged 18 to 65, was newly diagnosed and under 2 months in duration. The study left out patients who had uncontrolled infection, other autoimmune disease, pregnancy or lactation. Note on this clonotype: Its antigen is still unknown. A much bigger clone sits one base away, suggesting this may be a read error.

This CDR3 region has 15 residues. Germline loops: CDR1 KGHSH, CDR2 LQKENI. Sequencing was carried out using blood. V gene TRBV18 combines with J gene TRBJ2-7; D might be TRBD2 (6 bases). This TCR came from a woman in her fifties or sixties with Graves' hyperthyroidism that later progressed to Graves' ophthalmopathy. CDR3 in amino acids: CASSELQGLSYGQYF. CDR3 sequence (DNA): TGTGCCAGCTCAGAGCTCCAGGGACTCTCCTACGGGCAGTACTTC. Combining the CDR3 with reference TRBV18 and TRBJ2-7 gives the whole variable domain NAGVMQNPRHLVRRRGQEARLRCSPMKGHSHVYWYRQLPEEGLKFMVYLQKENIIDESGMPKERFSAEFPKEGPSILRIQQVVRGDSAAYFCASSELQGLSYGQYFGPGTRLTVT.